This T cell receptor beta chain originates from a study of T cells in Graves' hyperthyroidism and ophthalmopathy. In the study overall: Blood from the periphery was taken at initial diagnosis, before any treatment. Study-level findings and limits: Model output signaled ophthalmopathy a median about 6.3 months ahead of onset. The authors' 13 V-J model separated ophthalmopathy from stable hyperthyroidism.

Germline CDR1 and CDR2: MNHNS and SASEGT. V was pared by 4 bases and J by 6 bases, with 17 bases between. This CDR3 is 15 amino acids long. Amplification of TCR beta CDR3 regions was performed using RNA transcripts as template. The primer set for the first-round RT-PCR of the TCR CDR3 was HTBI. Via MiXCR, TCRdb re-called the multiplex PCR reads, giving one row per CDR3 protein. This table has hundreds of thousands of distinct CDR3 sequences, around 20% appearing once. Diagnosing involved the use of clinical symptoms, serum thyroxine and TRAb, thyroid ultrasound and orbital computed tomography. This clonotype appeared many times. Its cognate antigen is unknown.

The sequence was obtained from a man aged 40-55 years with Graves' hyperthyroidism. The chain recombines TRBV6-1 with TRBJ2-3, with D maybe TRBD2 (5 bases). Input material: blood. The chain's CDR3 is CASSVVLGRKDTQYF. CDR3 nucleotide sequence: TGTGCCAGCAGTGTAGTCTTGGGGAGAAAGGATACGCAGTATTTT.